This T cell receptor beta chain is from a study of cytomegalovirus exposure and HLA in healthy donors. V gave up 4 bases and J gave up 0 bases, with 11 bases separating them. The germline V gene has CDR1 SGDLS and CDR2 YYNGEE. This CDR3 region has 15 residues. Both 60 Vbeta primers and 13 Jbeta primers went into the PCR. Generated by immunoSEQ multiplex PCR, the TCRdb table keeps only in-frame clones and is missing some. The data show fewer than 200,000 clones, approximately 80% seen once. Sequencing was done on a sample of PBMCs. The chain joins TRBV9 to TRBJ2-1; D perhaps matches TRBD2 (5 bases). This TCR derives from a woman aged 45-59 years in good health and CMV-seronegative. The CDR3 protein is CASSTGWSSYNEQFF. The CDR3 region has the DNA TGTGCCAGCAGCACGGGGTGGAGCTCCTACAATGAGCAGTTCTTC.